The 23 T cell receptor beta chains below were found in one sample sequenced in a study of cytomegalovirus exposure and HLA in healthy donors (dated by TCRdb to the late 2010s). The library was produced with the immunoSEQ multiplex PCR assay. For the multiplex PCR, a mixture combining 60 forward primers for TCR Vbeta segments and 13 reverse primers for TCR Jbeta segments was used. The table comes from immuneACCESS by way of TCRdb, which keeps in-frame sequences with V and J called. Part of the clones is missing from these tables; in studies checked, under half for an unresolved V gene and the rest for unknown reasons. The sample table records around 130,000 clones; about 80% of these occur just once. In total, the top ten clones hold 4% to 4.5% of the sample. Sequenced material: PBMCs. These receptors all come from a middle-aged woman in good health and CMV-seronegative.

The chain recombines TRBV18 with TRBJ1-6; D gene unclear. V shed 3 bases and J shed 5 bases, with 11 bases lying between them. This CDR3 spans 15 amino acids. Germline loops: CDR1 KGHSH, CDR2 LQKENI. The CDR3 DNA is TGTGCCAGCTCACCTACTGACACAAATAATTCACCCCTCCACTTT. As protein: CASSPTDTNNSPLHF.

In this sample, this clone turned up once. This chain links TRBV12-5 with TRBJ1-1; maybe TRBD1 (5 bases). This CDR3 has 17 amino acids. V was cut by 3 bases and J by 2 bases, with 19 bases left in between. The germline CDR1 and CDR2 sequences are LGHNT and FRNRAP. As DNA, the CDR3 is TGTGCTAGTGGTTTTAGCGGGGCCCCAGCCCATAACACTGAAGCTTTCTTT. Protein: CASGFSGAPAHNTEAFF.

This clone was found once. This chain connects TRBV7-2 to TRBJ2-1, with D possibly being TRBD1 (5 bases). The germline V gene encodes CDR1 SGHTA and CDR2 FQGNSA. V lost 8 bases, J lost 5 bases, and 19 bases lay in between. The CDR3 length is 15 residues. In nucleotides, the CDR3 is TGTGCCAGCTCCATCCAACTGGGGCGAGACAATGAGCAGTTCTTC. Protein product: CASSIQLGRDNEQFF.

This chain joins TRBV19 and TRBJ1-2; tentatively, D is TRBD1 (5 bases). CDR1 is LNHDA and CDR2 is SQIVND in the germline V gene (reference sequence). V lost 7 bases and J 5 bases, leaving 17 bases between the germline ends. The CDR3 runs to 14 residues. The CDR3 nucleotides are TGTGCCAGTACCGCGGGAAGGGGCGGTTATGGCTACACCTTC. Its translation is CASTAGRGGYGYTF.

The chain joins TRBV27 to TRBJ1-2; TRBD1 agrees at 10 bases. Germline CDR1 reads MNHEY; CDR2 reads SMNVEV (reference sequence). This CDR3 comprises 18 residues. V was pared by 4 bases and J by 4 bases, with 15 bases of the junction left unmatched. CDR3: CASSSHRLRDRGFYGYTF. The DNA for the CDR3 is TGTGCCAGCAGTTCTCATCGACTCCGGGACAGGGGTTTCTATGGCTACACCTTC.

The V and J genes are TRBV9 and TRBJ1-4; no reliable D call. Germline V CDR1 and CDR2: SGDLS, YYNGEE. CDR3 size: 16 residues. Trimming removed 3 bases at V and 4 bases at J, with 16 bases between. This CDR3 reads CASSGPRTGSNEKLFF. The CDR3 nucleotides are TGTGCCAGCAGCGGTCCTCGGACGGGGAGTAATGAAAAACTGTTTTTT. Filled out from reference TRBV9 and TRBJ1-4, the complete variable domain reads DSGVTQTPKHLITATGQRVTLRCSPRSGDLSVYWYQQSLDQGLQFLIQYYNGEERAKGNILERFSAQQFPDLHSELNLSSLELGDSALYFCASSGPRTGSNEKLFFGSGTQLSVL.

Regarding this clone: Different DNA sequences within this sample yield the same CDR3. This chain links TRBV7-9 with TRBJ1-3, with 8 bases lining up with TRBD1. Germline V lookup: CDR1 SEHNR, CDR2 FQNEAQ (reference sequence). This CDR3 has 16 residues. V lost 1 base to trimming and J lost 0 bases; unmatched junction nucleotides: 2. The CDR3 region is CASSLDRGSSGNTIYF. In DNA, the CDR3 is TGTGCCAGCAGCTTAGACAGGGGGTCCTCTGGAAACACCATATATTTT.

CDR3 loop: CASSPPLAGDQETQYF. For the CDR3, the DNA is TGCGCCAGCAGTCCTCCACTAGCGGGGGACCAAGAGACCCAGTACTTC. The genes are TRBV23-1 and TRBJ2-5; 11 positions match TRBD2. TRBV23-1 is an ORF; its function is uncertain. The CDR3 consists of 16 residues. The ends lost 4 bases at V and 0 bases at J; junction bases unmatched: 4.

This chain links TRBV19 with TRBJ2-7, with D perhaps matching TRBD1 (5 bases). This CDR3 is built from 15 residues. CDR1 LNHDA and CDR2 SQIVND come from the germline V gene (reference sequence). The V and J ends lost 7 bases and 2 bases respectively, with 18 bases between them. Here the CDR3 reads CASTPGRGFPYEQYF. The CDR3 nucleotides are TGTGCCAGTACCCCTGGTAGGGGTTTTCCCTACGAGCAGTACTTC.

The CDR3 sequence: CASSWLAGTQETQYF. As DNA, the CDR3 is TGTGCCAGTAGTTGGTTAGCGGGGACGCAAGAGACCCAGTACTTC. The gene calls are TRBV19 and TRBJ2-5, with 8 bases fitting TRBD2. The ends lost 5 bases at V and 2 bases at J; junction bases unmatched: 7. Germline loops: CDR1 LNHDA, CDR2 SQIVND (reference sequence). This CDR3 is 15 amino acids long. The variable domain in full, with the rest retrieved from reference TRBV19 and TRBJ2-5, is DGGITQSPKYLFRKEGQNVTLSCEQNLNHDAMYWYRQDPGQGLRLIYYSQIVNDFQKGDIAEGYSVSREKKESFPLTVTSAQKNPTAFYLCASSWLAGTQETQYFGPGTRLLVL.

In nucleotides, the CDR3 is TGTGCCATCAGGCCACAGGGAGACTATGGCTACACCTTC. It yields the protein CAIRPQGDYGYTF. The chain carries TRBV10-3 and TRBJ1-2, with a weak D call TRBD1 (6 bases). The V gene's germline CDR1 is ENHRY and CDR2 SYGVKD. This CDR3 is 13 amino acids long. The V end lost 6 bases, the J end lost 3 bases, and 11 bases lay between the germline ends.

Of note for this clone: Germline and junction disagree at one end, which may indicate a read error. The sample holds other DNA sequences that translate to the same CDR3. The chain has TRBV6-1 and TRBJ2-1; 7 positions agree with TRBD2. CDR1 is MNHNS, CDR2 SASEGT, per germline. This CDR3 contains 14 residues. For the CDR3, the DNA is TGTGCAAGCAATTGGCTAGCGGACAACAATGAGCAGTTCTTC. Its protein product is CASNWLADNNEQFF.

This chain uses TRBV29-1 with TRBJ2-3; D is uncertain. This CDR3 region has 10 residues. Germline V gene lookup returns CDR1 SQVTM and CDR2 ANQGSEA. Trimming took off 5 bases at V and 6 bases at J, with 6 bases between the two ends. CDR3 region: CSVRVDTQYF. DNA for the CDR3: TGCAGCGTTCGTGTTGATACGCAGTATTTT.

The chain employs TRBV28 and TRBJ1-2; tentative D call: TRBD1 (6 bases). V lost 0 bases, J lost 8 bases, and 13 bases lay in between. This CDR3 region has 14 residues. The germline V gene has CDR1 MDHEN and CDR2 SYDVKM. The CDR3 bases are TGTGCCAGCAGTTTATGGGGGGCGCCTGGAGGCTACACCTTC. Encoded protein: CASSLWGAPGGYTF.

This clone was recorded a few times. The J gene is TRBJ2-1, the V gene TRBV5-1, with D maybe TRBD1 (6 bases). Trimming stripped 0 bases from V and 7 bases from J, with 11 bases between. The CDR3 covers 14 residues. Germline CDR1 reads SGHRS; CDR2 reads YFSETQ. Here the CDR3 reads CASSLGGQKNEQFF. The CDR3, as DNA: TGCGCCAGCAGCTTGGGGGGACAAAAGAATGAGCAGTTCTTC.

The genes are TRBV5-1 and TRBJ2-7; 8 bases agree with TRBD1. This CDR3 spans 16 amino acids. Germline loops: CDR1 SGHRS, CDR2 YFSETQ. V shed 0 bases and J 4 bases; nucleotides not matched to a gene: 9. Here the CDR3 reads CASSLGTGTGTYEQYF. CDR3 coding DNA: TGCGCCAGCAGCTTGGGGACCGGGACAGGTACTTACGAGCAGTACTTC.

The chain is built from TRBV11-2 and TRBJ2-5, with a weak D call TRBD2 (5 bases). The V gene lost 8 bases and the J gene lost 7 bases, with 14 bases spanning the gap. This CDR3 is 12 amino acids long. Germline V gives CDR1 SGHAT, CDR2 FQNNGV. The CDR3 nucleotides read TGTGCCAGCCGCAATACCGGAGGGACCCAGTACTTC. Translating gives CASRNTGGTQYF.

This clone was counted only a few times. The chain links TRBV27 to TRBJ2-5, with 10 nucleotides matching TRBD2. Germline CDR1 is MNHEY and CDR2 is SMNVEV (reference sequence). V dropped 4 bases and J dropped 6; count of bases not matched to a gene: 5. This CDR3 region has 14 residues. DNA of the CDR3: TGTGCCAGCAGTTACCAAGCGGGAGGGAAGACCCAGTACTTC. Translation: CASSYQAGGKTQYF.

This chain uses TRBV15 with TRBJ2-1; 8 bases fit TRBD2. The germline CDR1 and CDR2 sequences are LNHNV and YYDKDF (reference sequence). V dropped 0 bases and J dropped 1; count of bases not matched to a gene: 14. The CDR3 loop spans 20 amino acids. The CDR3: CATSRDITGGSSVSYNEQFF. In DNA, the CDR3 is TGTGCCACCAGCAGAGATATCACGGGGGGGTCGTCCGTTTCCTACAATGAGCAGTTCTTC.

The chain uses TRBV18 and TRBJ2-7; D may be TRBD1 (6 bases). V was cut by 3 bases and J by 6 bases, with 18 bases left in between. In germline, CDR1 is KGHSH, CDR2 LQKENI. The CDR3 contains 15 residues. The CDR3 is CASSPDRTYLGEQYF. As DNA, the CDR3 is TGTGCCAGCTCACCTGACAGGACCTACCTAGGCGAGCAGTACTTC.

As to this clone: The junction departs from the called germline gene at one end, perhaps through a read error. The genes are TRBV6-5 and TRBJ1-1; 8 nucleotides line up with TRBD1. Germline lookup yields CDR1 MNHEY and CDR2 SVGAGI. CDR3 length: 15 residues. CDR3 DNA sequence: TGTCCCAGCAGTTACTCCTCAGGGGGCAACACTGAAGCTTTCTTT. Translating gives CPSSYSSGGNTEAFF.

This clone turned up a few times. The CDR3 bases are TGTGCCAGCAGCTTGGGGGGGCATGAGCAGTTCTTC. This translates into CASSLGGHEQFF. This chain links TRBV5-5 with TRBJ2-1, with D tentatively TRBD1 (6 bases). The CDR3 has 12 residues. The germline gives CDR1 SGHKS, CDR2 YYEKEE (reference sequence). V shed 0 bases and J shed 8 bases, with 6 bases lying between them.

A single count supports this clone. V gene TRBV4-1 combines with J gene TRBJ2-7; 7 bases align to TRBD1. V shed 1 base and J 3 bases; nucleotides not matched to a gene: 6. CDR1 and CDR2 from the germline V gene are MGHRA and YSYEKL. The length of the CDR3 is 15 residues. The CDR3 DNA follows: TGCGCCAGCAGCCAAGGGCCGGGACAGAGCTACGAGCAGTACTTC. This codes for CASSQGPGQSYEQYF.